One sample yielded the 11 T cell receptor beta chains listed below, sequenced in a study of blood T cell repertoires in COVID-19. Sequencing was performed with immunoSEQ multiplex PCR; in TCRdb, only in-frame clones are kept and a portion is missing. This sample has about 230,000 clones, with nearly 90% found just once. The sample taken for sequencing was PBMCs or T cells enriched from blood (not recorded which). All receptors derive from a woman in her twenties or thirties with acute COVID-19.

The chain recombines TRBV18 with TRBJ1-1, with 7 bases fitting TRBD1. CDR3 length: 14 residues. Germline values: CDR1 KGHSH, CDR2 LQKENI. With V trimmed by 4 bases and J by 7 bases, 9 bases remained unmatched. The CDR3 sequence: CASSLSSRDSEAFF. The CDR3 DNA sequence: TGTGCCAGCTCACTATCCAGCCGGGACAGTGAAGCTTTCTTT.

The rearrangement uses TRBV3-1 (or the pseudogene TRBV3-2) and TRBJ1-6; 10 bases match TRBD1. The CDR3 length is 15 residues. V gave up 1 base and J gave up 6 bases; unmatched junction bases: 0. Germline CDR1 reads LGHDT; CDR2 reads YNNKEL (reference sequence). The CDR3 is CASSQGTGGNSPLHF. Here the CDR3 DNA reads TGTGCCAGCAGCCAAGGGACAGGGGGTAATTCACCCCTCCACTTT.

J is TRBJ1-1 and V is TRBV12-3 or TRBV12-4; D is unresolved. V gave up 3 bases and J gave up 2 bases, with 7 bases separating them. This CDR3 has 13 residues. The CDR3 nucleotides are TGTGCCAGCAGTTTGCAGGTAAACACTGAAGCTTTCTTT. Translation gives CASSLQVNTEAFF.

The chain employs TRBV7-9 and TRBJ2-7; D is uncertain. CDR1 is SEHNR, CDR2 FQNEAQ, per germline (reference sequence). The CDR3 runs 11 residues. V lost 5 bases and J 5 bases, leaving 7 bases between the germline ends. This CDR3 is CASSPSDEQYF. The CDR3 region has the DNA TGTGCCAGCAGCCCCTCGGACGAGCAGTACTTC.

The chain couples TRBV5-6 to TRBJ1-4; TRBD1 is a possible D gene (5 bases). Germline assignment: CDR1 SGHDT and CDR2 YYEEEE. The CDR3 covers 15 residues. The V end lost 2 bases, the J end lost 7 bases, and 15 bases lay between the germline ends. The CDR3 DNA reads TGTGCCAGCAGCTTCGCGGGACCCGCGGGTGAAAAACTGTTTTTT. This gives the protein CASSFAGPAGEKLFF.

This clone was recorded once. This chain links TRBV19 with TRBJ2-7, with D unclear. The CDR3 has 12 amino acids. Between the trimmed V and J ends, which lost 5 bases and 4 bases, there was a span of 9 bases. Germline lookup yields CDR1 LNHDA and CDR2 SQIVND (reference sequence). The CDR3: CASSASRYEQYF. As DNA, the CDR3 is TGTGCCAGTAGTGCAAGCAGGTACGAGCAGTACTTC.

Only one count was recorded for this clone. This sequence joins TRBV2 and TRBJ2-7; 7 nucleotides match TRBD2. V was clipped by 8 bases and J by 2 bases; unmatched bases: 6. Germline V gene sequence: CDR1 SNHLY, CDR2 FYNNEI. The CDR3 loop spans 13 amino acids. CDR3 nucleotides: TGTGCCAGCGGGGGAGGGCAAACCTACGAGCAGTACTTC. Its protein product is CASGGGQTYEQYF.

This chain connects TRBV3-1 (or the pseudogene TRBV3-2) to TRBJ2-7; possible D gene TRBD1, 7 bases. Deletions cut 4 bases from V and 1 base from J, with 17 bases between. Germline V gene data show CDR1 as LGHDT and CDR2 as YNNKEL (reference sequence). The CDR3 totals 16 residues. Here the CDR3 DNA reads TGTGCCAGCAGCCCCACTTGGGCAGGGGGGTCCTACGAGCAGTACTTC. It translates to CASSPTWAGGSYEQYF.

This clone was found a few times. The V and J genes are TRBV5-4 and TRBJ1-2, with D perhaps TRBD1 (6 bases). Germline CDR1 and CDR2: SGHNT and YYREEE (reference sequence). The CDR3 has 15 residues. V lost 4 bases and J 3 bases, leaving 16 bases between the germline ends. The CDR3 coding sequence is TGTGCCAGCAGCCCGAGAGACAGGTACGACTATGGCTACACCTTC. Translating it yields CASSPRDRYDYGYTF.

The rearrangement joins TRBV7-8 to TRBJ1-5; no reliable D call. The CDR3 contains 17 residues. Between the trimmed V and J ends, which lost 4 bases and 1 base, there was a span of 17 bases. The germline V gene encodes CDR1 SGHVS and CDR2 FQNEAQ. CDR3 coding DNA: TGTGCCAGCAGCTCATCAAAGACATTTGCGAGCAATCAGCCCCAGCATTTT. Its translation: CASSSSKTFASNQPQHF. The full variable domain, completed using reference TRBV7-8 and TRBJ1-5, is GAGVSQSPRYKVAKRGQDVALRCDPISGHVSLFWYQQALGQGPEFLTYFQNEAQLDKSGLPSDRFFAERPEGSVSTLKIQRTQQEDSAVYLCASSSSKTFASNQPQHFGDGTRLSIL.

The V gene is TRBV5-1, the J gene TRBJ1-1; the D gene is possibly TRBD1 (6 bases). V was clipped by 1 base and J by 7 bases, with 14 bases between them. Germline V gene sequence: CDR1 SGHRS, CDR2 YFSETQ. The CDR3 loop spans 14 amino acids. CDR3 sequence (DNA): TGCGCCAGCAGCTTGAGCCAGGGGTGGGGTGAAGCTTTCTTT. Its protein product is CASSLSQGWGEAFF.